The 32 T cell receptor beta chains below come from one sample, sequenced in a study of blood T cell repertoires in COVID-19. Measured with immunoSEQ multiplex PCR; TCRdb has only the in-frame clones, and not every one. The table shows approximately 150,000 clones, with roughly 90% occurring only once. Material for sequencing was peripheral blood. Receptor source: a woman aged 45-59 years with acute or convalescent COVID-19.

With regard to this clone: Other DNA sequences of this sample code for an identical CDR3. The V and J genes are TRBV28 and TRBJ1-6; D is ambiguous. Germline V gives CDR1 MDHEN, CDR2 SYDVKM. Trimming removed 3 bases from V and 0 bases from J, with 6 bases in between. There are 15 residues in the CDR3. The CDR3 spells CASSFRSSYNSPLHF. In DNA, the CDR3 is TGTGCCAGCAGTTTCCGCAGCTCCTATAATTCACCCCTCCACTTT. The variable domain in full, completed from reference TRBV28 and TRBJ1-6, reads DVKVTQSSRYLVKRTGEKVFLECVQDMDHENMFWYRQDPGLGLRLIYFSYDVKMKEKGDIPEGYSVSREKKERFSLILESASTNQTSMYLCASSFRSSYNSPLHFGNGTRLTVT.

CDR3 in DNA: TGTGCCAGCAGCGAGGAGGGGAGATCAGATACGCAGTATTTT. This encodes CASSEEGRSDTQYF. The rearrangement links TRBV7-3 to TRBJ2-3; tentative D call: TRBD2 (6 bases). Germline assignment: CDR1 SGHTA and CDR2 FQGTGA. The V and J ends lost 5 bases and 4 bases respectively, with 13 bases between them. The CDR3 consists of 14 residues.

The rearrangement links TRBV11-2 to TRBJ2-3, with D maybe TRBD2 (6 bases). Trimming stripped 6 bases from V and 1 base from J, with 17 bases between. Germline lookup yields CDR1 SGHAT and CDR2 FQNNGV. The CDR3 extends over 16 amino acids. Here the CDR3 reads CASRSGRGRRTDTQYF. In nucleotides, the CDR3 is TGTGCCAGCAGAAGTGGGCGGGGCCGACGCACAGATACGCAGTATTTT.

The chain couples TRBV7-8 to TRBJ2-1; D unresolved. The germline gives CDR1 SGHVS, CDR2 FQNEAQ. Trimming stripped 2 bases from V and 10 bases from J, with 12 bases between. The CDR3 covers 13 residues. CDR3 in amino acids: CASSLPALLEQFF. In DNA, the CDR3 is TGTGCCAGCAGCTTACCAGCGCTCTTGGAGCAGTTCTTC.

CDR3: CATSALNRVPYEQYF. CDR3 nucleotide sequence: TGTGCCACCAGCGCCCTCAACCGGGTACCCTACGAGCAGTACTTC. The chain uses TRBV15 and TRBJ2-7; no reliable D call. The CDR3 is made up of 15 amino acids. Germline CDR1 is LNHNV and CDR2 is YYDKDF (reference sequence). Trimming left V 5 bases short and J 2 bases short, with 16 bases between. Looking up the rest from reference TRBV15 and TRBJ2-7 gives the full variable domain: DAMVIQNPRYQVTQFGKPVTLSCSQTLNHNVMYWYQQKSSQAPKLLFHYYDKDFNNEADTPDNFQSRRPNTSFCFLDIRSPGLGDTAMYLCATSALNRVPYEQYFGPGTRLTVT.

This rearrangement joins TRBV5-4 to TRBJ1-2; TRBD1 is a possible D gene (5 bases). This CDR3 has 14 amino acids. CDR1 is SGHNT, CDR2 YYREEE, per germline (reference sequence). Trimming left V 4 bases short and J 3 bases short, with 13 bases between. The CDR3: CASSRTPGDYGYTF. As DNA, the CDR3 is TGTGCCAGCAGCCGGACCCCGGGGGACTATGGCTACACCTTC.

The chain carries TRBV11-2 and TRBJ2-5, with a tentative D call TRBD2 (6 bases). Per germline, CDR1 SGHAT and CDR2 FQNNGV. With 4 bases removed from V and 5 bases from J, the gap between germline ends came to 14 bases. This CDR3 comprises 14 residues. The CDR3 loop is CASSSYRGGETQYF. CDR3 nucleotides: TGTGCCAGCAGCTCTTATAGGGGAGGCGAGACCCAGTACTTC.

This CDR3 reads CSASRLKTDTQYF. The CDR3 coding sequence is TGCAGTGCTAGTCGACTTAAAACAGATACGCAGTATTTT. The V gene is TRBV20-1, the J gene TRBJ2-3; D is ambiguous. V shed 3 bases and J shed 3 bases, with 10 bases lying between them. The V gene's germline CDR1 is DFQATT and CDR2 SNEGSKA (reference sequence). The CDR3 covers 13 residues.

The V call is TRBV27, the J call TRBJ1-5; possible D gene TRBD1, 5 bases. The V end was cut by 2 bases, the J end by 7 bases, with 15 bases between. Looked up from germline, CDR1 is MNHEY and CDR2 is SMNVEV (reference sequence). The CDR3 has 15 residues. CDR3 amino acids: CASSLRGPSVQPQHF. CDR3 DNA: TGTGCCAGCAGTTTAAGGGGCCCATCTGTACAGCCCCAGCATTTT.

This chain joins TRBV6-2 or TRBV6-3 and TRBJ2-5, with TRBD2 identical over 10 bases. The CDR3 runs 15 residues. Germline CDR1 is MNHEY and CDR2 is SVGEGT. The trim removed 6 bases at V and 5 bases at J, leaving 9 bases unmatched. For the CDR3, the DNA is TGTGCCAGCAGCCAACTCCTAGCGGGGGATGAGACCCAGTACTTC. Translation: CASSQLLAGDETQYF.

V gene TRBV9 combines with J gene TRBJ2-2; weak D call: TRBD1 (6 bases). Trimming took 1 base from V and 5 from J, leaving 12 bases between them. CDR1 SGDLS and CDR2 YYNGEE come from the germline V gene. The CDR3 spans 15 residues. The DNA for the CDR3 is TGTGCCAGCAGCGTACAAGGGGGACAAACCGGGGAGCTGTTTTTT. Protein: CASSVQGGQTGELFF. Using reference TRBV9 and TRBJ2-2 for the parts outside the CDR3, the full variable domain is DSGVTQTPKHLITATGQRVTLRCSPRSGDLSVYWYQQSLDQGLQFLIQYYNGEERAKGNILERFSAQQFPDLHSELNLSSLELGDSALYFCASSVQGGQTGELFFGEGSRLTVL.

The chain recombines TRBV4-2 with TRBJ2-3; D uncertain. The CDR3 runs 15 residues. The V end lost 1 base, the J end lost 6 bases, and 14 bases lay between the germline ends. From germline, CDR1 is LGHNA and CDR2 YNFKEQ. Here the CDR3 reads CASSQGARVSDTQYF. CDR3 nucleotides: TGTGCCAGCAGCCAAGGGGCTCGTGTTTCCGATACGCAGTATTTT.

This chain joins TRBV5-1 and TRBJ1-2; 7 nucleotides line up with TRBD1. Germline CDR1 reads SGHRS; CDR2 reads YFSETQ. The CDR3 covers 15 residues. V lost 0 bases to trimming and J lost 3 bases; unmatched junction nucleotides: 5. CDR3 sequence (DNA): TGCGCCAGCAGCTTGGAGGGCAGGGGGGACTATGGCTACACCTTC. It translates to CASSLEGRGDYGYTF.

The V gene is TRBV19, the J gene TRBJ2-7, with 8 bases that match TRBD2. The V gene's germline CDR1 is LNHDA and CDR2 SQIVND (reference sequence). This CDR3 comprises 15 residues. J lost 2 bases, V lost 3 bases, and 6 bases had no gene match. The CDR3 loop reads CASSIATSGTYEQYF. As DNA, the CDR3 is TGTGCCAGTAGTATCGCCACTAGCGGCACCTACGAGCAGTACTTC.

J is TRBJ2-3 and V is TRBV14; D might be TRBD2 (6 bases). V was pared by 1 base and J by 2 bases, with 10 bases between. CDR3 length: 15 residues. The germline V gene encodes CDR1 SGHDN and CDR2 FVKESK. The CDR3 DNA reads as TGTGCCAGCAGCCAAGCGTTAGCGGTCACAGATACGCAGTATTTT. This sequence encodes CASSQALAVTDTQYF.

The CDR3 reads CASSPPGQGFMNTEAFF. In DNA form, the CDR3 reads TGCGCCAGCAGCCCTCCGGGACAGGGCTTCATGAACACTGAAGCTTTCTTT. The rearrangement joins TRBV5-1 to TRBJ1-1; 9 nucleotides agree with TRBD1. Trimming removed 4 bases from V and 0 bases from J; junction bases left unmatched: 10. CDR1 and CDR2 from the germline V gene are SGHRS and YFSETQ. The CDR3 loop spans 17 amino acids.

J is TRBJ2-2 and V is TRBV27; TRBD1 agrees at 7 bases. The length of the CDR3 is 14 residues. The germline V gene has CDR1 MNHEY and CDR2 SMNVEV (reference sequence). V was pared by 6 bases and J by 4 bases, with 5 bases of the junction left unmatched. As DNA, the CDR3 is TGTGCCAGCAGACGGGACAGAGGCACCGGGGAGCTGTTTTTT. This codes for CASRRDRGTGELFF.

V and J are TRBV30 and TRBJ1-2, with D unclear. The CDR3 loop spans 14 amino acids. Trimming pared 0 bases from V and 3 bases from J, leaving 11 bases between. CDR1 and CDR2 (germline): GTSNPN, SVGIG (reference sequence). CDR3 sequence (DNA): TGTGCCTGGAGTGTATTGGGCAGAGACTATGGCTACACCTTC. Its translation is CAWSVLGRDYGYTF.

The chain employs TRBV7-2 and TRBJ1-1; 8 nucleotides agree with TRBD1. Germline V gene data show CDR1 as SGHTA and CDR2 as FQGNSA. The CDR3 loop spans 14 amino acids. Trimming at V came to 4 bases and at J to 2 bases, leaving 3 bases not matched to a gene. CDR3 sequence: CASSSTGGNTEAFF. The CDR3 bases are TGTGCCAGCAGCTCTACAGGGGGAAACACTGAAGCTTTCTTT.

This clone was recorded once. An end of the junction differs from the germline gene, which may be a read error. The V and J genes are TRBV6-1 and TRBJ2-1, with TRBD2 matching 11 bases. Germline V CDR1 and CDR2: MNHNS, SASEGT. The CDR3 is made up of 15 amino acids. CDR3 DNA: TGTGCCAGCAGCGAAGGGACTAGCGGCTACAATGAGCAGTTCTTC. Its translation is CASSEGTSGYNEQFF.

The genes are TRBV10-1 and TRBJ2-2; the D gene is possibly TRBD2 (5 bases). Trimming pared 3 bases from V and 6 bases from J, leaving 17 bases between. The CDR3 has 16 residues. Germline V gene lookup returns CDR1 WNHNN and CDR2 SYGVQD (reference sequence). The CDR3 bases are TGCGCCAGCAGTGAAACGGCTAGCTCAAACCCCGGGGAGCTGTTTTTT. It translates to CASSETASSNPGELFF.

This chain links TRBV5-1 with TRBJ2-1; 13 nucleotides line up with TRBD2. Looked up from germline, CDR1 is SGHRS and CDR2 is YFSETQ. The V and J ends lost 4 bases and 5 bases, in that order; junction bases with no gene match: 6. The CDR3 covers 16 residues. The CDR3 DNA is TGCGCCAGCAGCACCCGGACTAGCGGGGGTAACAATGAGCAGTTCTTC. It codes for CASSTRTSGGNNEQFF.

This clone came up a few times. This chain links TRBV7-8 with TRBJ1-5; 10 bases are a match to TRBD1. Looked up from germline, CDR1 is SGHVS and CDR2 is FQNEAQ. Trimming removed 3 bases from V and 0 bases from J; junction bases left unmatched: 2. The CDR3 runs to 16 residues. CDR3 bases: TGTGCCAGCAGCTTGGGACAGGGGAGTAGCAATCAGCCCCAGCATTTT. Protein: CASSLGQGSSNQPQHF.

The J gene is TRBJ2-1, the V gene TRBV19; D is perhaps TRBD2 (6 bases). Trimming removed 2 bases from V and 8 bases from J, with 10 bases in between. CDR3 length: 13 amino acids. Germline CDR1 and CDR2: LNHDA and SQIVND (reference sequence). The CDR3 DNA follows: TGTGCCAGTAGTATAAGGATAGCGGATGAGCAGTTCTTC. It translates to CASSIRIADEQFF.

The V and J genes are TRBV4-2 and TRBJ1-2; unclear D gene. With 1 base removed from V and 1 base from J, the gap between germline ends came to 10 bases. The CDR3 is made up of 15 amino acids. Germline loops: CDR1 LGHNA, CDR2 YNFKEQ. For the CDR3, the DNA is TGTGCCAGCAGCCAAGCTGTCACAGATAACTATGGCTACACCTTC. Its translation is CASSQAVTDNYGYTF.

V usage is TRBV10-3 and J usage is TRBJ1-5; 8 positions agree with TRBD1. V trimming: 6 bases; J trimming: 4 bases; junction bases outside the gene matches: 8. Germline CDR1 is ENHRY and CDR2 is SYGVKD. The CDR3 covers 15 residues. The CDR3 DNA sequence: TGTGCCATCAGAGCGGCAGGGGGCGAAAATCAGCCCCAGCATTTT. Amino acid sequence: CAIRAAGGENQPQHF.

The chain recombines TRBV6-5 with TRBJ1-6; D perhaps matches TRBD1 (6 bases). This CDR3 has 15 amino acids. Germline lookup yields CDR1 MNHEY and CDR2 SVGAGI. V was pared by 6 bases and J by 3 bases, with 12 bases between. The CDR3: CASRPGTSYNSPLHF. In DNA form, the CDR3 reads TGTGCCAGCAGGCCCGGGACAAGCTATAATTCACCCCTCCACTTT.

The V call is TRBV27, the J call TRBJ1-2; the D is unclear. Per the germline V gene, CDR1 is MNHEY and CDR2 is SMNVEV (reference sequence). The CDR3 extends over 13 amino acids. V was cut by 2 bases and J by 8 bases, with 12 bases left in between. The CDR3 DNA reads TGTGCCAGCAGTTTAACCGGGTACGACGGCTACACCTTC. Translating it yields CASSLTGYDGYTF.

The V call is TRBV19, the J call TRBJ1-4; a weak D match, TRBD1 (5 bases). The CDR3 contains 13 residues. CDR1 and CDR2 (germline): LNHDA, SQIVND (reference sequence). With 4 bases removed from V and 10 bases from J, the gap between germline ends came to 13 bases. The CDR3 DNA reads as TGTGCCAGTAGTACAAAAGACGGGGGAAAACTGTTTTTT. It encodes CASSTKDGGKLFF.

The rearrangement joins TRBV3-1 (or the pseudogene TRBV3-2) to TRBJ2-2; TRBD2 matches 9 bases. This CDR3 has 15 residues. The ends lost 4 bases at V and 2 bases at J; junction bases unmatched: 2. Germline V gene lookup returns CDR1 LGHDT and CDR2 YNNKEL (reference sequence). This CDR3 is CASSRLAGNTGELFF. CDR3 coding DNA: TGTGCCAGCAGCCGTCTAGCGGGAAACACCGGGGAGCTGTTTTTT.

The chain recombines TRBV29-1 with TRBJ2-1; D perhaps matches TRBD2 (6 bases). This CDR3 has 15 residues. From germline, CDR1 is SQVTM and CDR2 ANQGSEA. Trimming removed 4 bases from V and 5 bases from J, with 18 bases in between. Written as DNA, the CDR3 is TGCAGCGTTGCGGCCCTCGGGGGTCGGCACAATGAGCAGTTCTTC. Protein: CSVAALGGRHNEQFF.

The chain has TRBV18 and TRBJ2-1, with 10 bases matching TRBD1. Germline V gene lookup returns CDR1 KGHSH and CDR2 LQKENI. Trimming removed 3 bases from V and 2 bases from J; junction bases left unmatched: 10. The CDR3 has 18 residues. The CDR3 region is CASSPLSGTGVTYNEQFF. The CDR3, as DNA: TGTGCCAGCTCACCCTTATCCGGGACAGGGGTAACCTACAATGAGCAGTTCTTC.